This T cell receptor (beta chain) was obtained from a study of cytomegalovirus exposure and HLA in healthy donors (dated by TCRdb to between 2016 and 2019). Turning to the overall study: An earlier analysis of 587 of the donors reported 250 to 300 Gb of sequence data and approximately 120 million unique TCR beta sequences obtained from roughly 170 million T cells. The study aimed to test whether cataloging public T cell receptors could reveal signatures of past pathogen exposure. Among some 400 genotyped donors of the cohort, an average of approximately 220,000 unique TCR beta nucleotide sequences was sequenced per donor, of which about 19% were non-productive. Genome-wide SNP genotypes for about 60% of the 666 donors were used in a later genetic analysis, which treated that subset as a discovery cohort. The later analysis used no new phenotypic data to find candidate immune exposures, relying instead on TCR beta sequences and their occurrence across donors. To predict cytomegalovirus infection status, the study brought together high-throughput TCR immunosequencing, statistical association of individual TCRs with disease status, and machine learning. Typing coverage varied by locus: roughly 629-640 donors for A, B, C, DRB1 and DQB1; under 550 for DQA1; nearly 610 for DPA1; roughly 450 for DPB1. Donor age, sex, ethnicity and CMV serostatus were compiled alongside the repertoire data. Along with the approximately 600-subject first cohort, a separate validation cohort of over a hundred different subjects was used. Several DR-DQ haplotypes were treated as single units for association and clustering because of strong linkage in the cohort. In an earlier analysis of 587 of the donors, high-throughput TCR beta sequencing was used to judge whether each TCR beta V gene segment behaved as functional or pseudogenic. Using immunosequencing, the study profiled T cell repertoires from 500 to 800 subjects and related those repertoires to cytomegalovirus serostatus. To study patterns of TCR occurrence, a later analysis re-analyzed previously published TCR beta repertoires from 700 or so donors and added high-resolution HLA genotyping. An early release that covered roughly 600 HLA-typed donors contained approximately 300 gigabases of sequencing data and 65 million to 100 million unique TCR sequences. Both class I and class II loci were covered by HLA typing, at four-digit resolution. Every discovery cohort repertoire had been produced on one sequencing platform. Among the roughly 400 genotyped donors, 75% to 90% belonged to the genetic ancestry cluster associated with self-reported Caucasian donors.

The CDR3 sequence holds 14 residues, the cysteine and phenylalanine included. CDR3 DNA is the only sequence kept; it has 42 bases, read in frame from the first base. For this chain, trimming is 6 bases at the V end and 2 bases at the J end, and the number of junction bases without a gene match is 4. Via the germline V gene (reference sequence), CDR1 is SEHNR and CDR2 FQNEAQ. Beyond this particular receptor, the publication reports: Because counts were too low, more than 15 rarely observed V segments, including chromosome 9 orphons, were left out of the earlier analysis of 587 of the donors. In vitro tests confirmed that a few of the cytomegalovirus-associated TCR beta chains recognize cytomegalovirus antigens. A later genetic analysis reported fewer N-insertions in productive TCRs among donors in an Asian-associated ancestry cluster than the 666-donor mean. The classifier was reported to diagnose cytomegalovirus status with high specificity and sensitivity in both the original cohort and the validation cohort. Broadly in line with IMGT annotations, most TCR beta V segments showed up in productive rearrangements about 87% or about 30% of the time in an earlier analysis of roughly 590 of the donors. Specific HLA alleles were associated with 16,951 TCR beta sequences at a false discovery rate of 0.05 in a later analysis. The only immune exposure information available for the cohort was CMV serostatus. Correlated functional status among segregating V segments might be attributable to linkage disequilibrium, but an unknown experimental factor could not be ruled out. Most TCR sequences were seen in very few donors, while some public TCRs were found in many individuals. In the study, 150 to 200 TCR beta chains were listed as associated with cytomegalovirus. The 87-base-pair reads could not distinguish some IMGT-functional V segments, including TRBV6-2 and TRBV6-3, so those segments were excluded. In a later genetic analysis, a missense DCLRE1C variant was associated with V-gene and J-gene trimming of TCR beta chains, and the association was replicated in an independent cohort. A further reported finding was that TCR beta sequences accurately predicted the HLA-A and HLA-B alleles for most subjects in the first cohort. Strong co-occurrence of HLA alleles, especially DR and DQ, made assigning TCR associations to individual alleles difficult. In a later analysis, several top co-occurrence clusters were reported to appear linked to parvovirus B19, influenza, CMV and Epstein-Barr virus. A later analysis found that HLA-associated TCR beta chains were more clonally expanded and had lower generation probabilities than equally common non-associated chains. In a later analysis, TCR association rates were found to vary across HLA loci, with the most associated TCRs seen for DRB1 alleles and the fewest for HLA-C alleles. Roughly uniform sequencing depth across donors was assumed in presence/absence analyses, although this assumption may not hold. HLA typing was unavailable for some donors at each locus, so association tests used only the typed subset. The authors suggested that the approach could potentially be extended to other disease states and immunological phenotypes. A group of highly shared sequence variants was considered likely to be a technical artifact of the sequencing pipeline. In this cohort, only TCR beta chains were sequenced, and detectable features were limited by the absence of alpha or paired-chain data. According to a later analysis, most CMV-associated TCR beta chains appeared to be HLA-restricted, and the HLA associations seemed to be driven largely by CMV exposure.

The method behind the library was the immunoSEQ multiplex PCR assay. For the multiplex PCR, a mixture combining 60 forward primers for TCR Vbeta segments and 13 reverse primers for TCR Jbeta segments was used. The CDR3 region of rearranged TCR beta genes was amplified from genomic DNA with a multiplex PCR assay. The amplified TCR beta libraries were sequenced on the Illumina HiSeq System as 87-base-pair reads. The study's processing was this. A later analysis counted tens of millions of unique TCR beta chains across the 550 to 700 repertoires, and around 12 million of these chains were shared by at least two donors. A nearest-neighbor algorithm error-corrected the raw reads and collapsed the reads into unique sequences, merging closely related sequences to remove PCR and sequencing errors. To assign V, D and J gene segments, CDR3 sequences were aligned to IMGT reference sequences. For a sequence to be retained, a match of at least six nucleotides to both a V gene segment and a J gene segment was required. A rearrangement was called productive if the CDR3 had no stop codons and remained in frame with V and J, and every other rearrangement was called non-productive. Following IMGT convention, CDR3 was defined as the stretch from the second conserved V-encoded cysteine to the conserved J-encoded phenylalanine. The earlier analysis of roughly 590 of the donors excluded any sequence lacking an unambiguous match to a single V gene segment. In an earlier analysis of several hundred of the donors, V segments were called functional above 56.7% productive rearrangements and were called segregating when the between-donor standard deviation exceeded 5%. A statistical classification framework was developed to diagnose cytomegalovirus status using the catalog of TCR beta chain sequences. A later analysis assigned V and J genes by comparing TCR nucleotide sequences with IMGT/GENE-DB human TR gene sequences. In a later analysis, CDR3 sequences and most-parsimonious VDJ recombination scenarios were assigned using the TCRdist pipeline. In a later analysis, each TCR beta chain was defined by its CDR3 amino acid sequence together with its V-gene family, and reads lacking a unique V-gene family were excluded. A later analysis removed nearly 600 highly shared, low-generation-probability nucleotide sequences to deal with suspected cross-contamination and a sequencing artifact. In a later analysis, a clonal expansion index was calculated for each public chain from normalized within-repertoire ranks of inferred template counts. In a later analysis, generation probabilities were computed using a VDJ recombination model fitted to out-of-frame rearrangements, and the results were checked against IGoR. In a later analysis, hypergeometric tests were used to score TCR-TCR, TCR-HLA and TCR-CMV co-occurrence, with a repertoire-size bias correction applied to TCR pairs. In a later analysis, false discovery rates were estimated by permuting HLA or CMV assignments 20 times. A later analysis grouped co-occurring TCRs with DBSCAN, adding TCRdist sequence similarity when clustering within HLA-allele-positive subsets. Repertoires with fewer than 30,000 or more than 120,000 public chains, plus five repertoires with anomalous nucleotide sharing, were excluded from co-occurrence clustering. Imported from immuneACCESS, the table was reduced by TCRdb to in-frame sequences with V and J called. These copies leave out some clones; in studies compared against another copy, an unresolved V gene accounts for under half, and the cause of the remainder is not known. That table furnishes V, J and clone size, whereas the DNA furnished D and trimming. Present in this sample are approximately 110,000 clones, roughly three quarters of which were seen just once. Together, the top ten hold approximately 1.2% of the sample.

Turning to this clone: No antigen is known for it. Base qualities are not provided; no much larger clone lies one nucleotide away.

The cohort comprised some 730 healthy bone marrow donors. Cohort members were all nominally healthy when sampled, although unrecorded immune exposures were likely present. The donor tested CMV seronegative, placing the donor among the 350 or so seronegative members of the cohort. Each donor provided a peripheral blood sample, and peripheral blood mononuclear cells were used for TCR beta sequencing. The Qiagen DNeasy Blood Extraction Kit was used to extract genomic DNA from the blood cell samples. The sample comprised PBMCs. The sequence joins TRBV7-9 to TRBJ1-5, with 7 central nucleotides matching TRBD1. The sequence derives from a middle-aged man in good health and CMV-seronegative. The CDR3 here reads CASSPDRGNQPQHF. The nucleotides read TGTGCCAGCAGTCCCGACAGGGGCAATCAGCCCCAGCATTTT.